This is a list of T cell receptor beta chains from one sample in a study of molecular identifiers for immune sequencing clone quantification. MiXCR was run by TCRdb on the PCR reads, yielding one entry per CDR3 protein. This table has about half a million distinct CDR3 sequences, roughly 26% appearing once. The source material was naive CD8+ T cells from blood, with Jurkat cell RNA spiked in. These receptors all come from a human donor in good health. Some libraries in this study had Jurkat cell RNA spiked in. The CDR3 runs from the conserved cysteine through the conserved F or W. The D gene is left open where the match is weak. Not every row has a clone size; where given, it reads once, few, many or a size class.

CDR3aa: CASSLGLSLGEQYF
CDR3nt: TGTGCCAGCAGCCTGGGCCTTTCTCTGGGGGAGCAGTACTTC
j_gene: TRBJ2-7
d_gene: .
abundance: few
v_gene: TRBV7-6

CDR3aa: CASSLMEYSSDTQYF
CDR3nt: TGTGCCAGCAGTTTAATGGAATACAGTTCAGATACGCAGTATTTT
j_gene: TRBJ2-3
d_gene: .
abundance: many
v_gene: TRBV28

CDR3aa: CASRVGGWSSSTDTQYF
CDR3nt: TGTGCCAGCAGGGTAGGGGGGTGGAGCTCTAGCACAGATACGCAGTATTTT
j_gene: TRBJ2-3
d_gene: .
abundance: few
v_gene: TRBV27

CDR3aa: CASSSGNSPLHF
CDR3nt: TGTGCCAGCAGCTCCGGAAATTCACCCCTCCACTTT
j_gene: TRBJ1-6
d_gene: .
abundance: many
v_gene: TRBV7-9

CDR3aa: CASTKPGQAHPDEQYF
CDR3nt: TGTGCCAGCACCAAACCCGGACAGGCCCACCCCGACGAGCAGTACTTC
j_gene: TRBJ2-7
d_gene: TRBD1
abundance: .
v_gene: TRBV28

CDR3aa: CSPSTRDNYEQYF
CDR3nt: TGCAGTCCCTCAACCCGGGACAACTACGAGCAGTACTTC
j_gene: TRBJ2-7
d_gene: .
abundance: many
v_gene: TRBV20-1

CDR3aa: CASGSSNQPQHF
CDR3nt: TGCGCCAGCGGCAGTAGCAATCAGCCCCAGCATTTT
j_gene: TRBJ1-5
d_gene: .
abundance: few
v_gene: TRBV23-1

CDR3aa: CASSQDDIRISTEAFF
CDR3nt: TGCGCCAGCAGCCAGGATGACATCAGGATTTCCACTGAAGCTTTCTTT
j_gene: TRBJ1-1
d_gene: .
abundance: many
v_gene: TRBV4-1

CDR3aa: CASSLMAYEQYF
CDR3nt: TGTGCCAGCAGCTTGATGGCCTACGAGCAGTACTTC
j_gene: TRBJ2-7
d_gene: .
abundance: many
v_gene: TRBV5-6

CDR3aa: CSIEPAGETQYF
CDR3nt: TGCAGCATTGAGCCAGCGGGAGAGACCCAGTACTTC
j_gene: TRBJ2-5
d_gene: .
abundance: many
v_gene: TRBV29-1

CDR3aa: CASSLVTRNTEAFF
CDR3nt: TGTGCCAGCAGCTTAGTGACCAGGAACACTGAAGCTTTCTTT
j_gene: TRBJ1-1
d_gene: .
abundance: .
v_gene: TRBV11-2

CDR3aa: CASRIDGANYNEQFF
CDR3nt: TGTGCCAGCAGAATCGACGGGGCCAATTACAATGAGCAGTTCTTC
j_gene: TRBJ2-1
d_gene: .
abundance: many
v_gene: TRBV7-2

CDR3aa: CASSPTGVEKLFF
CDR3nt: TGTGCCAGCAGCCCCACAGGCGTTGAAAAACTGTTTTTT
j_gene: TRBJ1-4
d_gene: .
abundance: .
v_gene: TRBV7-9

CDR3aa: CASGVVGDTEAFF
CDR3nt: TGTGCCAGCGGCGTAGTAGGAGACACTGAAGCTTTCTTT
j_gene: TRBJ1-1
d_gene: .
abundance: .
v_gene: TRBV9

CDR3aa: CASSPPRRGGSDTQYF
CDR3nt: TGTGCCAGCAGCCCTCCAAGGCGGGGGGGATCAGATACGCAGTATTTT
j_gene: TRBJ2-3
d_gene: TRBD2
abundance: .
v_gene: TRBV7-9